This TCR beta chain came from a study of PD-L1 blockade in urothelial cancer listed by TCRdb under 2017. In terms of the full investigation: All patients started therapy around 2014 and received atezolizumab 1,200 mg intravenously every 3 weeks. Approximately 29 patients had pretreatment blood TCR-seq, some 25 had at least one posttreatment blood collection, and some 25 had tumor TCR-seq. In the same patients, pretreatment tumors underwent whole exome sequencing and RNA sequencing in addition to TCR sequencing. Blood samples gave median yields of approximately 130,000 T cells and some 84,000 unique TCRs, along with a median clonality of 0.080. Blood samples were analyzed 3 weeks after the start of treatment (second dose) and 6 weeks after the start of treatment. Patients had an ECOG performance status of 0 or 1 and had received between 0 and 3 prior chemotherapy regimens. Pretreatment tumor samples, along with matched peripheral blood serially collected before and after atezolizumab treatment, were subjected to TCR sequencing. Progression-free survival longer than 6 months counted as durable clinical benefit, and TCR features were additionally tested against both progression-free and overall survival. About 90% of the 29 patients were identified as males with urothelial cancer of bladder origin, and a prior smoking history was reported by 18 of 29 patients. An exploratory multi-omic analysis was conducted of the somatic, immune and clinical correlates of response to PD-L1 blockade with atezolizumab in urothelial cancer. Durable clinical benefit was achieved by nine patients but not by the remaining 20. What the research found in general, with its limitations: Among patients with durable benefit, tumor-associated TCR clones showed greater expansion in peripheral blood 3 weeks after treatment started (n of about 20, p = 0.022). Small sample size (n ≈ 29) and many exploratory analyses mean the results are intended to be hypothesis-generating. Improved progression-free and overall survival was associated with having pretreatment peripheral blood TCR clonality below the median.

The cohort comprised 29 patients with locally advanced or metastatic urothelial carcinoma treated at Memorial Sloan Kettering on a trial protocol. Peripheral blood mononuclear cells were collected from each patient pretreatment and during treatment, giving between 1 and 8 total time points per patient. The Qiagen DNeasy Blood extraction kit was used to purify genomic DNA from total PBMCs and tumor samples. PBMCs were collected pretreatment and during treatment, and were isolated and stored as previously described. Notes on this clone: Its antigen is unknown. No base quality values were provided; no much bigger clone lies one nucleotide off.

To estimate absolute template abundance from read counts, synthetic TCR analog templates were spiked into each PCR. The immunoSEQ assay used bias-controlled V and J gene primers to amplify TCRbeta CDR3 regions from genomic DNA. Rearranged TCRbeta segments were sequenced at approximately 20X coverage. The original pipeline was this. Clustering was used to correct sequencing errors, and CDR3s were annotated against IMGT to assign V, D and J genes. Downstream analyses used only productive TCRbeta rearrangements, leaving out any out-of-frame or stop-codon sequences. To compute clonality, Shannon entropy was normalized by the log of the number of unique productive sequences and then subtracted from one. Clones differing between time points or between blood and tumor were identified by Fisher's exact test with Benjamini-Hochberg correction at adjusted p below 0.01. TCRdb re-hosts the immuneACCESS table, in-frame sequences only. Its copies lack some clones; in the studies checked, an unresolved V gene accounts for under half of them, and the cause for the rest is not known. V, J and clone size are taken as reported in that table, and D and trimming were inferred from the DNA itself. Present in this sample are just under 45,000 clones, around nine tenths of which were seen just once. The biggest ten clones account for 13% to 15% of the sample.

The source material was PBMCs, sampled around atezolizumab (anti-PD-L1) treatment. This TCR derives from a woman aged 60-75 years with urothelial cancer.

The DNA sequence reads TGTGCCAGCAGCGCCTCACTAGCGGGAGGGCCCTATGAGCAGTTCTTC. It specifies CASSASLAGGPYEQFF. Recombination joined TRBV7-7 with TRBJ2-1, with TRBD2 matching 13 junction bases. Taken from the germline V gene (reference sequence), the CDR1 and CDR2 loops are SSHAT and FNYEAQ. Trimmed from V: 5 bases; trimmed from J: 8 bases; junction bases lacking a gene match: 9. Counted from cysteine to phenylalanine, this CDR3 has 16 amino acids. Only the CDR3 region is kept as DNA, spanning 48 bases read in frame from base 1.